A single sample gave rise to the 16 T cell receptor beta chains below, sequenced in a study of blood T cell repertoires in COVID-19. Sequencing was performed with immunoSEQ multiplex PCR; in TCRdb, only in-frame clones are kept and a portion is missing. The sample yields roughly 110,000 clones, about three quarters seen once. Material for sequencing was peripheral blood. The origin of the receptors is a man aged 70-80 years with acute or convalescent COVID-19.

This chain joins TRBV9 and TRBJ2-7; 8 bases agree with TRBD1. Germline V CDR1 and CDR2: SGDLS, YYNGEE. J lost 3 bases, V lost 4 bases, and 6 bases had no gene match. The CDR3 extends over 14 amino acids. Here the CDR3 reads CASSTIGQGYEQYF. Here the CDR3 DNA reads TGTGCCAGCAGCACTATAGGACAGGGCTACGAGCAGTACTTC.

CDR3 loop: CASSMKRQGYQPQHF. The CDR3 DNA sequence: TGTGCCAGTAGTATGAAGCGGCAGGGGTATCAGCCCCAGCATTTT. The chain is built from TRBV19 and TRBJ1-5, with TRBD1 as a possible D gene (6 bases). Between the trimmed V and J ends, which lost 3 bases and 5 bases, there was a span of 14 bases. This CDR3 is 15 amino acids long. The germline CDR1 and CDR2 sequences are LNHDA and SQIVND (reference sequence).

The chain is built from TRBV15 and TRBJ1-4; the match to TRBD1 covers 8 bases. The junction had 6 bases not matched to a gene; V was cut back by 6 bases and J by 3 bases. In germline, CDR1 is LNHNV, CDR2 YYDKDF (reference sequence). The CDR3 consists of 15 residues. Written as DNA, the CDR3 is TGTGCCACCAGTAAAGGACAGGGACCTAATGAAAAACTGTTTTTT. Translating gives CATSKGQGPNEKLFF.

V is TRBV9 and J is TRBJ2-7, with 8 nucleotides matching TRBD1. The germline V gene has CDR1 SGDLS and CDR2 YYNGEE. The CDR3 is 15 amino acids. V gave up 4 bases and J gave up 3 bases; unmatched junction bases: 9. CDR3 nucleotides: TGTGCCAGCAGCCGCGGACAGGGTAAAAACTACGAGCAGTACTTC. It specifies CASSRGQGKNYEQYF.

J is TRBJ1-1 and V is TRBV19; D is undetermined. The V end was cut by 1 base, the J end by 2 bases, with 8 bases between. Germline loops: CDR1 LNHDA, CDR2 SQIVND (reference sequence). The CDR3 is made up of 14 amino acids. The CDR3 nucleotides are TGTGCCAGTAGTATAGGGAACAGCAACACTGAAGCTTTCTTT. Translated, it gives CASSIGNSNTEAFF.

This clone was seen once. This rearrangement joins TRBV12-3 or TRBV12-4 to TRBJ1-2, with a possible D match to TRBD1 (6 bases). V was shortened by 5 bases and J by 3 bases, with 7 bases between the two germline ends. The CDR3 is 12 residues long. The CDR3 bases are TGTGCCAGCAGTCGGACAGACTATGGCTACACCTTC. Translating it yields CASSRTDYGYTF.

V usage is TRBV6-2 or TRBV6-3 and J usage is TRBJ2-3; no clear D. The CDR3 has 17 residues. V lost 6 bases and J lost 2, with 21 bases in between. Germline CDR1 MNHEY, CDR2 SVGEGT. The CDR3 DNA is TGTGCCAGCAGCCCAACGCTTCTAGTATCCCCCACAGATACGCAGTATTTT. Translation gives CASSPTLLVSPTDTQYF.

The chain uses TRBV6-6 and TRBJ2-7; D is perhaps TRBD1 (5 bases). CDR1 is MNHNY and CDR2 is SVGAGI in the germline V gene (reference sequence). The CDR3 length is 14 residues. The germline V and J ends were trimmed by 0 bases and 2 bases, with 8 bases remaining between them. This CDR3 is CASSYSTVTYEQYF. The DNA of the CDR3 is TGTGCCAGCAGTTACTCGACAGTAACCTACGAGCAGTACTTC.

The chain couples TRBV11-2 to TRBJ2-3, with a weak D call TRBD1 (5 bases). Trimming removed 4 bases at V and 3 bases at J, with 14 bases between. The length of the CDR3 is 15 residues. Germline V gene sequence: CDR1 SGHAT, CDR2 FQNNGV. Here the CDR3 reads CASSSLRQGTDTQYF. The CDR3 DNA reads as TGTGCCAGCAGCTCGTTGAGGCAGGGTACAGATACGCAGTATTTT.

This chain uses TRBV28 with TRBJ1-2; D uncertain. This CDR3 has 13 amino acids. The V gene's germline CDR1 is MDHEN and CDR2 SYDVKM. The germline V and J ends were trimmed by 5 bases and 7 bases, with 14 bases remaining between them. Here the CDR3 reads CASSVPGWGGYTF. DNA for the CDR3: TGTGCCAGCAGTGTGCCGGGGTGGGGTGGCTACACCTTC.

The chain recombines TRBV5-1 with TRBJ2-5, with 9 bases matching TRBD2. The CDR3 is 14 residues long. J gave up 5 bases and V 0 bases, and 2 bases lay outside the gene matches. CDR1 and CDR2 from the germline V gene are SGHRS and YFSETQ. The CDR3 nucleotides are TGCGCCAGCAGCTTGGGGCTAGCGGGGGAGACCCAGTACTTC. Protein product: CASSLGLAGETQYF.

This clone was counted many times. The chain carries TRBV2 and TRBJ1-1; the D is unclear. V lost 8 bases and J 5 bases, leaving 12 bases between the germline ends. This CDR3 contains 12 residues. Germline V gives CDR1 SNHLY, CDR2 FYNNEI. CDR3 nucleotides: TGTGCCAGCCGTGGGCGGATGACTGAAGCTTTCTTT. This codes for CASRGRMTEAFF. Full variable domain (outside the CDR3, taken from reference TRBV2 and TRBJ1-1): EPEVTQTPSHQVTQMGQEVILRCVPISNHLYFYWYRQILGQKVEFLVSFYNNEISEKSEIFDDQFSVERPDGSNFTLKIRSTKLEDSAMYFCASRGRMTEAFFGQGTRLTVV.

In regard to this clone: One junction end disagrees with the germline gene, perhaps due to a read error. The gene calls are TRBV18 and TRBJ2-7; 8 bases agree with TRBD1. Per the germline V gene, CDR1 is KGHSH and CDR2 is LQKENI. The CDR3 is 18 amino acids. The DNA for the CDR3 is TGTGCCAGTTCACCGTCGGGACAGGTCTGGAATGTTAGGAGCGGGCAGTACTTC. Amino acids: CASSPSGQVWNVRSGQYF.

This chain uses TRBV9 with TRBJ2-3; 9 positions agree with TRBD2. Germline V gene sequence: CDR1 SGDLS, CDR2 YYNGEE. The CDR3 extends over 15 amino acids. J was trimmed by 3 bases and V by 3 bases; bases with no gene match: 5. CDR3 in amino acids: CASSASGAETDTQYF. In DNA form, the CDR3 reads TGTGCCAGCAGCGCTAGCGGGGCAGAGACAGATACGCAGTATTTT.

The gene calls are TRBV25-1 and TRBJ2-7, with D possibly TRBD1 on 6 matching bases. V lost 1 base and J 3 bases, leaving 10 bases between the germline ends. CDR1 is MGHDK and CDR2 is SYGVNS in the germline V gene. The CDR3 is 14 amino acids. The CDR3 DNA follows: TGTGCCAGCAGTGAATTGACACAGGGCTACGAGCAGTACTTC. Its translation: CASSELTQGYEQYF.

This clone has a handful of counts. V usage is TRBV27 and J usage is TRBJ1-5, with 8 bases matching TRBD1. Trimming cost V 6 bases and J 3 bases; bases outside gene matches: 10. This CDR3 comprises 16 residues. Germline CDR1 MNHEY, CDR2 SMNVEV (reference sequence). The CDR3 coding sequence is TGTGCCAGCAGAGCCCGGGACAGGAGCCCCAATCAGCCCCAGCATTTT. Translated: CASRARDRSPNQPQHF.